This paragraph reports one TCR beta chain. The target antigen is unknown. Sequenced by immunoSEQ multiplex PCR; TCRdb stores in-frame clones only, minus some. The data contain tens of thousands of clones, more than 70% of them seen just once; the ten biggest clones take up around 3.4%. The data are from a study of early stage breast cancer tumors. At the level of the study: Invasive lobular carcinomas made up about 35% of the 12 ER+/PR+/HER2- tumors.

Study-level findings and limits: Compared with adjacent normal breast, tumors showed around 2.5-fold denser, more clonal T cells. Comparing each tissue with blood distinguished tumor from normal in about 85% of the 16 patients.

Germline V CDR1 and CDR2: MNHNS, SASEGT. The CDR3 is 14 amino acids. V dropped 1 base and J dropped 6 bases, with 12 bases sitting between them. Sequencing was performed on blood. The chain links TRBV6-1 to TRBJ1-2; D is unclear. This receptor was identified in a person aged 40 to 49 with breast cancer. DNA for the CDR3: TGTGCCAGCAGTGAAGGCACAGCCAACAATGGCTACACCTTC. This gives the protein CASSEGTANNGYTF.